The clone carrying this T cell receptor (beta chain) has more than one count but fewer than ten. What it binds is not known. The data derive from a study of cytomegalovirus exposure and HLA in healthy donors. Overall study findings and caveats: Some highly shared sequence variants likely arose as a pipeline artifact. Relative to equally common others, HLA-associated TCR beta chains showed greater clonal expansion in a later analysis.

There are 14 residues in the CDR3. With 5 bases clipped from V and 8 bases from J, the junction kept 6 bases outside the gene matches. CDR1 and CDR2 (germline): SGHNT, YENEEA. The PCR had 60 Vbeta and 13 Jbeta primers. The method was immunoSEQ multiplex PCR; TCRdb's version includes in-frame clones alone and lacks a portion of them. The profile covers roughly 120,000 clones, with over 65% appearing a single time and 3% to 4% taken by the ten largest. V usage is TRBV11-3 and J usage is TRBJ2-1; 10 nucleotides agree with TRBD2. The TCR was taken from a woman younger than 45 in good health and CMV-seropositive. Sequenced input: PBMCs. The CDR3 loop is CASSPLAGADEQFF. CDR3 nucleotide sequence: TGTGCCAGCAGCCCCCTAGCGGGGGCCGATGAGCAGTTCTTC.